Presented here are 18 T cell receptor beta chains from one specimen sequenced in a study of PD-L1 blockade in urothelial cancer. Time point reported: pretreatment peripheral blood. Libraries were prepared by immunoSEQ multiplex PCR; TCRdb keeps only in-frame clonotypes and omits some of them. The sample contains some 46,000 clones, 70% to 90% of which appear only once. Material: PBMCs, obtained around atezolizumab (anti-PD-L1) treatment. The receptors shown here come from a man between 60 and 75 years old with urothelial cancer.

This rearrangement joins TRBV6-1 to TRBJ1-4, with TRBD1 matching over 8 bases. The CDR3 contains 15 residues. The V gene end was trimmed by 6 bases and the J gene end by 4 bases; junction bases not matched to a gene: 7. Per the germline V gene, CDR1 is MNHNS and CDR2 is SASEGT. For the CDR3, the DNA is TGTGCCAGCAGCGAAAGACAGGGGTTTAATGAAAAACTGTTTTTT. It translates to CASSERQGFNEKLFF.

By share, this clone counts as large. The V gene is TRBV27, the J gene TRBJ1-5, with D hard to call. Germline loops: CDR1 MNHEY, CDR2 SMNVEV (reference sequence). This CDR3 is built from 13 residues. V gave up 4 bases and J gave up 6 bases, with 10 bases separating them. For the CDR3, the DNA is TGTGCCAGCAGTTCATGGGCAGGTCAGCCCCAGCATTTT. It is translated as CASSSWAGQPQHF.

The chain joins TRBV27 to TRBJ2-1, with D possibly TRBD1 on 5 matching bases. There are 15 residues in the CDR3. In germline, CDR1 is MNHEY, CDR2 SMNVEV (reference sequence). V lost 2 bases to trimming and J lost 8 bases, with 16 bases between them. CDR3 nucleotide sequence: TGTGCCAGCAGTTTACGATTGGGGCCCTGGGATGAGCAGTTCTTC. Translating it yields CASSLRLGPWDEQFF.

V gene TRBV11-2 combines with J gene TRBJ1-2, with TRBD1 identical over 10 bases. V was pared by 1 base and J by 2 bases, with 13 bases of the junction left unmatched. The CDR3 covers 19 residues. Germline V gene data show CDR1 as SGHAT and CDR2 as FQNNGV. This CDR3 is CASSLVKGGRDRGNYGYTF. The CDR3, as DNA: TGTGCCAGCAGCTTAGTAAAGGGGGGGCGGGACAGGGGAAACTATGGCTACACCTTC.

The CDR3 loop reads CASSSHLGQALSGNTIYF. As DNA, the CDR3 is TGTGCCAGCAGCTCCCACTTAGGTCAGGCTCTCTCTGGAAACACCATATATTTT. V and J are TRBV11-2 and TRBJ1-3, with D hard to call. The CDR3 has 18 residues. V was shortened by 4 bases and J by 0 bases, with 19 bases between the two germline ends. Germline V CDR1 and CDR2: SGHAT, FQNNGV. Supplemented by reference TRBV11-2 and TRBJ1-3, the full variable domain reads EAGVAQSPRYKIIEKRQSVAFWCNPISGHATLYWYQQILGQGPKLLIQFQNNGVVDDSQLPKDRFSAERLKGVDSTLKIQPAKLEDSAVYLCASSSHLGQALSGNTIYFGEGSWLTVV.

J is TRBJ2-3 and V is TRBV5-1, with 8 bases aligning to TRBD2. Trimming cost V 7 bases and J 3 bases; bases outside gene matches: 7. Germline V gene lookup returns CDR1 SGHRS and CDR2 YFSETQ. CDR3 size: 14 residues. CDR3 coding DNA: TGCGCCAGCGGCACGGGGGGGCTGACAGATACGCAGTATTTT. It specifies CASGTGGLTDTQYF.

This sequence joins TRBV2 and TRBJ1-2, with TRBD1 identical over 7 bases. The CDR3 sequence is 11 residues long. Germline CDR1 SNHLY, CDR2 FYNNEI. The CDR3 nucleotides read TGTGCAGGGGGCTTCGACTATGGCTACACCTTC. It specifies CAGGFDYGYTF.

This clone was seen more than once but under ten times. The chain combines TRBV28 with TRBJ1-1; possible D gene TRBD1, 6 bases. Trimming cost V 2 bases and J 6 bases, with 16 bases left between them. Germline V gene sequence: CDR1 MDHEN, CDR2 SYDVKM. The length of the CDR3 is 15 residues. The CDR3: CASSLRAGVVAEAFF. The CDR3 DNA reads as TGTGCCAGCAGTTTACGGGCAGGGGTAGTCGCTGAAGCTTTCTTT.

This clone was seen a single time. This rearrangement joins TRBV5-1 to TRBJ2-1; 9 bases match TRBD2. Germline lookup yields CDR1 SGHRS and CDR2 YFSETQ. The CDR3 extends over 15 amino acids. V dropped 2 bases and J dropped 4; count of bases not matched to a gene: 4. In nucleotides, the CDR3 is TGCGCCAGCAGCTTTGGGACTAGCAGTTACAATGAGCAGTTCTTC. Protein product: CASSFGTSSYNEQFF.

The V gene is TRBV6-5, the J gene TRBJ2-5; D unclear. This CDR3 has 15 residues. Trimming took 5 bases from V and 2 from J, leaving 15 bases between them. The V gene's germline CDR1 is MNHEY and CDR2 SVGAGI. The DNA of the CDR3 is TGTGCCAGCAGTCCCTTCCCGACTCCACAAGAGACCCAGTACTTC. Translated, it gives CASSPFPTPQETQYF.

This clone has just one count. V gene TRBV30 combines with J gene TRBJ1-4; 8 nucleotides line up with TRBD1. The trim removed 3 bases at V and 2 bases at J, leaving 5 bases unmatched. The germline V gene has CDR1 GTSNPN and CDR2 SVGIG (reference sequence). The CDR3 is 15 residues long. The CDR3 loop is CAWSTTGVTNEKLFF. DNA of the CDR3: TGTGCCTGGAGCACGACAGGGGTTACTAATGAAAAACTGTTTTTT.

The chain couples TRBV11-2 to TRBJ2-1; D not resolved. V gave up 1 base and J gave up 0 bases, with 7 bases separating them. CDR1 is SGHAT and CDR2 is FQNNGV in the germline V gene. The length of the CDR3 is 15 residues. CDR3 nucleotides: TGTGCCAGCAGCTTAGGGCAGGCCTCCTACAATGAGCAGTTCTTC. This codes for CASSLGQASYNEQFF.

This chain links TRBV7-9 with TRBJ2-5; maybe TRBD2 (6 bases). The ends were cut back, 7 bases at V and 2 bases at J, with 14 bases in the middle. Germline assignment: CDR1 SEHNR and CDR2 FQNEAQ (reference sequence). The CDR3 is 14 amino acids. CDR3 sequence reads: CASNRLGTQETQYF. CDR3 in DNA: TGTGCCAGCAACCGTCTGGGGACTCAAGAGACCCAGTACTTC.

CDR3 amino acids: CASSLGPPTGSSYEQYF. The CDR3 coding sequence is TGTGCCAGCAGCTTGGGACCCCCCACAGGGAGCTCCTACGAGCAGTACTTC. The rearrangement joins TRBV5-6 to TRBJ2-7, with D possibly TRBD1 on 6 matching bases. Trimming shortened V by 0 bases and J by 0 bases, and 16 bases separated the two germline ends. Germline V lookup: CDR1 SGHDT, CDR2 YYEEEE. This CDR3 is built from 17 residues.

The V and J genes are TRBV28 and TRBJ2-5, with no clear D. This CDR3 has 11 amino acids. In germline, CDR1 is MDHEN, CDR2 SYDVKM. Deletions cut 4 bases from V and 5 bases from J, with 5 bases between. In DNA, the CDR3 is TGTGCCAGCAGTTCCGTTGAGACCCAGTACTTC. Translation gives CASSSVETQYF.

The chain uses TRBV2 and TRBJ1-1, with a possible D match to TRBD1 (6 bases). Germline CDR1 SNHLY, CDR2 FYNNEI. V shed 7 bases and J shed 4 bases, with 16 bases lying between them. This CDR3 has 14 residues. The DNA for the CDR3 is TGTGCCAGCATCTGGGGGCGGTCGGCCACTGAAGCTTTCTTT. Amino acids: CASIWGRSATEAFF.

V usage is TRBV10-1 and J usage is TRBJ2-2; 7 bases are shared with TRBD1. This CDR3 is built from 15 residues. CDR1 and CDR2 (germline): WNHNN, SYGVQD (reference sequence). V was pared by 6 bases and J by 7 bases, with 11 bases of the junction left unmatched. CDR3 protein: CASRSPDRVVGELFF. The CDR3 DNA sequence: TGCGCCAGCAGGAGTCCAGACAGGGTGGTCGGGGAGCTGTTTTTT.

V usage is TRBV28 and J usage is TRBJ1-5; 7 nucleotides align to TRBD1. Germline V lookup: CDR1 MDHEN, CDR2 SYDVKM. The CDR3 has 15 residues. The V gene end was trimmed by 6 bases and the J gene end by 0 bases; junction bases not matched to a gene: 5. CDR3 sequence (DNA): TGTGCCAGCAGAAAACAGGGGAATAGCAATCAGCCCCAGCATTTT. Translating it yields CASRKQGNSNQPQHF. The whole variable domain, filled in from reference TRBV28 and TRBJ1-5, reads DVKVTQSSRYLVKRTGEKVFLECVQDMDHENMFWYRQDPGLGLRLIYFSYDVKMKEKGDIPEGYSVSREKKERFSLILESASTNQTSMYLCASRKQGNSNQPQHFGDGTRLSIL.